This TCR beta chain emerged from a study of T cell responses to AZD1222 COVID-19 vaccine. The CDR3 covers 14 residues. The V end lost 4 bases, the J end lost 0 bases, and 10 bases lay between the germline ends. Germline CDR1 SGDLS, CDR2 YYNGEE. Clones were read by immunoSEQ multiplex PCR, and TCRdb kept only the in-frame ones, dropping some. Here the sample spans more than 75,000 clones, approximately 90% being singletons. Study-wide results and caveats: Following two doses of AZD1222, Spike-specific TCR breadth and depth rose. The sample set comprised mostly white British donors with more females, and clonal diversity was possibly underestimated. Scientists sampled the repertoires only once the peak T cell response had passed. Nearly half of unique spike-specific TCRs reportedly avoided B.1.351 and B.1.1.7 mutated regions.

Worth noting for this clone: Its antigen remains unknown.

This sequence joins TRBV9 and TRBJ1-1, with D unresolved. The receptor was derived from an adult who received the AZD1222 COVID-19 vaccine. The sample was peripheral blood, taken 28 days after the second AZD1222 dose. This chain's CDR3 is CASSSGAMNTEAFF. For the CDR3, the DNA is TGTGCCAGCAGCTCAGGCGCTATGAACACTGAAGCTTTCTTT.